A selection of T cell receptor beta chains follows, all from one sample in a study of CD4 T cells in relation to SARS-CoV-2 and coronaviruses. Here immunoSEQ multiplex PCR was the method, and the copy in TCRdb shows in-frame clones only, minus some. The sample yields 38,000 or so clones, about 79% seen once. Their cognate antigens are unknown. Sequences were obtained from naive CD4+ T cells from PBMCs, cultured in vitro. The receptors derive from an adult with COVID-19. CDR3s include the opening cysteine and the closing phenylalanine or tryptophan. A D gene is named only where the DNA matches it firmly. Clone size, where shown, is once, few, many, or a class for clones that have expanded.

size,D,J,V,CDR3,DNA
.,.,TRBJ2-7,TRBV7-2,CASSPQFSDEQYF,TGTGCCAGCAGCCCGCAGTTTTCGGACGAGCAGTACTTC
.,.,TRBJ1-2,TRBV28,CASRGTGTAAGYTF,TGTGCCAGCAGGGGCACCGGGACGGCTGCTGGCTACACCTTC
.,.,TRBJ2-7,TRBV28,CASSRMGLKQYF,TGTGCCAGCAGCCGGATGGGACTCAAGCAGTACTTC
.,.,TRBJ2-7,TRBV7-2,CASSLGALTASYEQYF,TGTGCCAGCAGCTTAGGGGCGTTGACGGCCAGCTACGAGCAGTACTTC
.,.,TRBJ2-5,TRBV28,CASRPGLSSLGPQETQYF,TGTGCCAGCAGACCCGGACTATCAAGTCTGGGCCCCCAAGAGACCCAGTACTTC
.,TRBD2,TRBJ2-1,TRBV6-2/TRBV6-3,CASSYSTSRLSFEQFF,TGTGCCAGCAGTTACTCGACTAGCAGATTGTCATTTGAGCAGTTCTTC
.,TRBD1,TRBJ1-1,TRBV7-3,CASSAGTETEAFF,TGTGCCAGCAGCGCAGGGACAGAAACTGAAGCTTTCTTT
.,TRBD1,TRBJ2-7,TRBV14,CASSQSGQGTYEQYF,TGTGCCAGCAGCCAGTCGGGACAGGGGACCTACGAGCAGTACTTC
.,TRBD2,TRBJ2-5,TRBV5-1,CASSVGTSGETQYF,TGCGCCAGCAGCGTGGGGACTAGCGGAGAGACCCAGTACTTC
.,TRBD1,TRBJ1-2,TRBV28,CASSLPSGTGYGYTF,TGTGCCAGCAGTCTACCTTCCGGGACAGGCTATGGCTACACCTTC
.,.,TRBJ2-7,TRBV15,CATSRGSGQSYEQYF,TGTGCCACCAGCAGAGGTTCGGGACAAAGCTACGAGCAGTACTTC
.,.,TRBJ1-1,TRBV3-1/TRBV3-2,CASSQRDTLNTEAFF,TGTGCCAGCAGCCAAAGGGACACCTTGAACACTGAAGCTTTCTTT
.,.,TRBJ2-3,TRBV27,CASSLMGLGGADTQYF,TGTGCCAGCAGTTTAATGGGTTTGGGGGGCGCAGATACGCAGTATTTT
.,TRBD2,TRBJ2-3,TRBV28,CASNLAGLTDTQYF,TGTGCCAGCAATTTAGCGGGGCTCACAGATACGCAGTATTTT
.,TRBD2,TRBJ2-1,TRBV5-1,CASSTAGTSGHNEQFF,TGCGCCAGCAGCACGGCGGGGACTAGCGGACACAATGAGCAGTTCTTC
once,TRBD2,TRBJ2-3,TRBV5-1,CASSPLAGVGTDTQYF,TGCGCCAGCAGCCCGCTAGCGGGAGTTGGCACAGATACGCAGTATTTT
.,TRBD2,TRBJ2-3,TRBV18,CASSSGGGTDTQYF,TGTGCCAGCTCAAGCGGGGGGGGCACAGATACGCAGTATTTT
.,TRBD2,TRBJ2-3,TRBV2,CASGTSGSLNTDTQYF,TGTGCCAGCGGGACTAGCGGGTCCCTGAATACAGATACGCAGTATTTT
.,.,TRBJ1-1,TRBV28,CASSFDANTEAFF,TGTGCCAGCAGTTTTGACGCGAACACTGAAGCTTTCTTT
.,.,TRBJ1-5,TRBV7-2,CASSPTMGNQPQHF,TGTGCCAGCAGCCCAACCATGGGCAATCAGCCCCAGCATTTT
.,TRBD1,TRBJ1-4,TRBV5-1,CASSWRSTGTNEKLFF,TGCGCCAGCAGCTGGAGGTCGACAGGGACTAATGAAAAACTGTTTTTT
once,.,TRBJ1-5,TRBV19,CASSIGSNSNQPQHF,TGTGCCAGTAGTATAGGGTCCAATAGCAATCAGCCCCAGCATTTT
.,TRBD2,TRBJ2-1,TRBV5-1,CASSFLAGSPSNEQFF,TGCGCCAGCAGCTTCCTAGCGGGATCCCCCTCCAATGAGCAGTTCTTC
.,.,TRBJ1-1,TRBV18,CASQSTANTEAFF,TGTGCCAGCCAGAGTACAGCGAACACTGAAGCTTTCTTT
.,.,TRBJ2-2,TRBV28,CASMVQTGELFF,TGTGCCAGCATGGTGCAGACCGGGGAGCTGTTTTTT
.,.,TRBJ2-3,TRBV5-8,CASSFPDTQYF,TGTGCCAGCAGCTTCCCAGATACGCAGTATTTT
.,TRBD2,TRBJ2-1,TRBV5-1,CASRSVAGSYNEQFF,TGCGCCAGCAGATCCGTAGCGGGCTCCTACAATGAGCAGTTCTTC
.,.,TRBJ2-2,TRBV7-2,CASSLFGPQNTGELFF,TGTGCCAGCAGCTTATTCGGGCCGCAGAACACCGGGGAGCTGTTTTTT
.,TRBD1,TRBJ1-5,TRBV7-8,CASSFAQGANQPQHF,TGTGCCAGCAGCTTTGCGCAGGGGGCCAATCAGCCCCAGCATTTT
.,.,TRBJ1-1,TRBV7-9,CASSRSRNTEAFF,TGTGCCAGCAGTCGATCCCGGAACACTGAAGCTTTCTTT
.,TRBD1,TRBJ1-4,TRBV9,CASSPGRGKVEKLFF,TGTGCCAGCAGCCCAGGCAGGGGGAAAGTTGAAAAACTGTTTTTT
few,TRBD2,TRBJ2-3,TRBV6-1,CASSETLAGGPTDTQYF,TGTGCCAGCAGTGAAACCTTAGCGGGAGGGCCCACAGATACGCAGTATTTT
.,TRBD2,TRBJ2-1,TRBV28,CASSFWSGGYNEQFF,TGTGCCAGCAGTTTTTGGAGCGGGGGCTACAATGAGCAGTTCTTC